This TCR beta chain came from a study of neurological immune-mediated disorders. 2 million unsorted PBMCs were stored in RNAlater at -80 °C before RNA extraction. This clonotype was seen ten or more times. This CDR3 is 11 amino acids long. Germline CDR1 and CDR2: SQVTM and ANQGSEA. Trimming shortened V by 6 bases and J by 1 base, and 6 bases separated the two germline ends. MiXCR was run by TCRdb on the 5' RACE reads, yielding one entry per CDR3 protein. The repertoire has 55,000 to 70,000 distinct CDR3 sequences, 3.2% of them found once; the top ten carry roughly 5.2%. The chain uses TRBV29-1 and TRBJ2-5, with D hard to call. The receptor was isolated from a woman in her 50s with multiple sclerosis. Sequenced input: PBMCs. The CDR3 spells CSVRVQETQYF. CDR3 nucleotides: TGCAGCGTACGAGTCCAAGAGACCCAGTACTTC.